Below are 28 T cell receptor beta chains sequenced from a single sample in a study of blood T cell repertoires in COVID-19 (dated by TCRdb to about 2020). The protocol used for the library was the immunoSEQ multiplex PCR assay. TCRdb provides this immuneACCESS table in a form limited to in-frame rearrangements. Some clones are lacking; in checked studies, under half of them reflect an unresolved V gene, and why the rest are absent is not known. The sample table records about 280,000 clones; 85% of these occur just once. The ten largest make up about 2.5% of the sample. The source material was PBMCs or T cells enriched from blood (not recorded which). All receptors derive from a woman aged 50 to 65 who had recovered from COVID-19.

CDR3 DNA sequence: TGTGCCAGCAGGACCGAAAGACAGGGGGCGATGGACACTGAAGCTTTCTTT. Its translation is CASRTERQGAMDTEAFF. The chain employs TRBV25-1 and TRBJ1-1; 10 nucleotides align to TRBD1. V lost 6 bases to trimming and J lost 3 bases; unmatched junction nucleotides: 13. This CDR3 comprises 17 residues. Germline V gene data show CDR1 as MGHDK and CDR2 as SYGVNS.

The rearrangement joins TRBV24-1 to TRBJ2-2; D might be TRBD2 (6 bases). This CDR3 region has 12 residues. V dropped 9 bases and J dropped 4 bases, with 8 bases sitting between them. Per germline, CDR1 KGHDR and CDR2 SFDVKD. DNA of the CDR3: TGTGCCACCGGCGGGGCCACCGGGGAGCTGTTTTTT. Amino acids: CATGGATGELFF.

The chain links TRBV7-7 to TRBJ2-1; 13 bases are a match to TRBD2. Germline CDR1 is SSHAT and CDR2 is FNYEAQ (reference sequence). Trimming removed 5 bases from V and 6 bases from J; junction bases left unmatched: 4. CDR3 length: 15 residues. The CDR3 DNA reads TGTGCCAGCAGCGAGTGGACTAGCGGGAGCAATGAGCAGTTCTTC. Translation gives CASSEWTSGSNEQFF.

The chain joins TRBV19 to TRBJ2-1, with 14 nucleotides matching TRBD2. In germline, CDR1 is LNHDA, CDR2 SQIVND (reference sequence). The V segment lost 0 bases and the J segment 0 bases; nucleotides outside the gene matches: 13. This CDR3 has 22 residues. The CDR3 is CASSIDLGLAGGRWGSYNEQFF. As DNA, the CDR3 is TGTGCCAGTAGTATAGATCTCGGACTAGCGGGAGGCCGATGGGGCTCCTACAATGAGCAGTTCTTC. The complete variable domain, with remaining parts taken from reference TRBV19 and TRBJ2-1, reads DGGITQSPKYLFRKEGQNVTLSCEQNLNHDAMYWYRQDPGQGLRLIYYSQIVNDFQKGDIAEGYSVSREKKESFPLTVTSAQKNPTAFYLCASSIDLGLAGGRWGSYNEQFFGPGTRLTVL.

The chain couples TRBV2 to TRBJ2-7; TRBD1 matches at 7 bases. Germline V gives CDR1 SNHLY, CDR2 FYNNEI. The V segment lost 7 bases and the J segment 0 bases; nucleotides outside the gene matches: 9. This CDR3 comprises 15 residues. DNA for the CDR3: TGTGCCAGCAAGACGGGACAGCGGAGCTCCTACGAGCAGTACTTC. Translated, it gives CASKTGQRSSYEQYF. Full variable domain (missing parts from reference TRBV2 and TRBJ2-7): EPEVTQTPSHQVTQMGQEVILRCVPISNHLYFYWYRQILGQKVEFLVSFYNNEISEKSEIFDDQFSVERPDGSNFTLKIRSTKLEDSAMYFCASKTGQRSSYEQYFGPGTRLTVT.

The chain links TRBV19 to TRBJ1-1, with D tentatively TRBD1 (5 bases). The germline V gene has CDR1 LNHDA and CDR2 SQIVND (reference sequence). CDR3 length equals 12 residues. V lost 5 bases and J lost 5, with 9 bases in between. This chain's CDR3 is CASSWGGTEAFF. The CDR3 nucleotides are TGTGCCAGTAGTTGGGGGGGGACTGAAGCTTTCTTT.

This rearrangement joins TRBV5-1 to TRBJ2-1; 7 positions match TRBD2. This CDR3 comprises 15 residues. Trimming at V came to 7 bases and at J to 2 bases, leaving 9 bases not matched to a gene. Germline V lookup: CDR1 SGHRS, CDR2 YFSETQ. The CDR3 region has the DNA TGCGCCAGCCGGGCGGCGGGGGTTACCTACAATGAGCAGTTCTTC. Encoded protein: CASRAAGVTYNEQFF.

CDR3 amino acids: CASSSILGQNPSGNTIYF. The CDR3 nucleotides are TGTGCCAGCAGTTCGATCCTTGGACAGAACCCCTCTGGAAACACCATATATTTT. The chain carries TRBV28 and TRBJ1-3; weak D call: TRBD1 (6 bases). Per the germline V gene, CDR1 is MDHEN and CDR2 is SYDVKM. This CDR3 has 18 residues. V gave up 4 bases and J gave up 0 bases, with 19 bases separating them.

This chain joins TRBV28 and TRBJ2-1; 7 nucleotides line up with TRBD1. The CDR3 totals 12 residues. Germline trimming cut 5 bases from V and 9 bases from J; bases unmatched to any gene: 4. The V gene's germline CDR1 is MDHEN and CDR2 SYDVKM. The CDR3 here is CASSPGQLEQFF. The CDR3 region has the DNA TGTGCCAGCAGTCCGGGACAGCTTGAGCAGTTCTTC.

The chain employs TRBV30 and TRBJ2-7; tentatively, D is TRBD1 (7 bases). CDR3 length equals 13 residues. V gave up 3 bases and J gave up 4 bases, with 13 bases separating them. The germline CDR1 and CDR2 sequences are GTSNPN and SVGIG (reference sequence). In DNA form, the CDR3 reads TGTGCCTGGAGGCGGGACAGTTGGTACGAGCAGTACTTC. Its protein product is CAWRRDSWYEQYF.

This clone was seen once. This chain joins TRBV24-1 and TRBJ2-5, with a weak D call TRBD2 (5 bases). Trimming left V 3 bases short and J 9 bases short, with 16 bases between. The CDR3 is 14 amino acids. Germline loops: CDR1 KGHDR, CDR2 SFDVKD. DNA for the CDR3: TGTGCCACCAGTGATCCTAGCTCCGTTGCGGCCCAGTACTTC. This codes for CATSDPSSVAAQYF.

The chain links TRBV5-6 to TRBJ2-5; 7 bases align to TRBD1. Germline values: CDR1 SGHDT, CDR2 YYEEEE. V gave up 5 bases and J gave up 4 bases; unmatched junction bases: 5. CDR3 size: 13 residues. The chain's CDR3 is CASSFRGPETQYF. Written as DNA, the CDR3 is TGTGCCAGCAGTTTTAGGGGGCCAGAGACCCAGTACTTC. The full variable domain, its missing parts supplied by reference TRBV5-6 and TRBJ2-5, is DAGVTQSPTHLIKTRGQQVTLRCSPKSGHDTVSWYQQALGQGPQFIFQYYEEEERQRGNFPDRFSGHQFPNYSSELNVNALLLGDSALYLCASSFRGPETQYFGPGTRLLVL.

V usage is TRBV4-1 and J usage is TRBJ2-5, with 10 bases identical to TRBD1. Germline values: CDR1 MGHRA, CDR2 YSYEKL. The CDR3 is 15 amino acids. Germline trimming cut 4 bases from V and 4 bases from J; bases unmatched to any gene: 6. Written as DNA, the CDR3 is TGCGCCAGCAGCCTTGGGACAGGGGTTAGAGAGACCCAGTACTTC. This encodes CASSLGTGVRETQYF.

The chain is built from TRBV28 and TRBJ2-1; 13 bases are shared with TRBD2. The CDR3 has 17 amino acids. The trim removed 4 bases at V and 6 bases at J, leaving 9 bases unmatched. Looked up from germline, CDR1 is MDHEN and CDR2 is SYDVKM. The chain's CDR3 is CASSSNRLAGGFNEQFF. CDR3 in DNA: TGTGCCAGCAGTTCCAACCGACTAGCGGGGGGTTTCAATGAGCAGTTCTTC.

The rearrangement uses TRBV12-5 and TRBJ2-7; 9 bases agree with TRBD1. Trimming cost V 2 bases and J 5 bases; bases outside gene matches: 13. Per germline, CDR1 LGHNT and CDR2 FRNRAP. The CDR3 spans 17 residues. DNA of the CDR3: TGTGCTAGTGGTTTGCCCTGTTGCGACAGGGGGTGGCACGAGCAGTACTTC. As protein: CASGLPCCDRGWHEQYF.

In nucleotides, the CDR3 is TGTGCCAGCAGTTCCGACAGGTGGACTGAAGCTTTCTTT. Its protein is CASSSDRWTEAFF. The chain uses TRBV27 and TRBJ1-1; a weak D match, TRBD1 (6 bases). Trimming took off 4 bases at V and 5 bases at J, with 11 bases between the two ends. Germline values: CDR1 MNHEY, CDR2 SMNVEV (reference sequence). This CDR3 is built from 13 residues.

The DNA for the CDR3 is TGTGCCAGCAGCCCCAACCTTGAGTACTCCTCCTACGAGCAGTACTTC. Translation: CASSPNLEYSSYEQYF. V and J are TRBV7-2 and TRBJ2-7; D is undetermined. From germline, CDR1 is SGHTA and CDR2 FQGNSA. The CDR3 sequence is 16 residues long. V gave up 5 bases and J gave up 0 bases, with 17 bases separating them.

This clone was detected a few times. The CDR3 protein is CSVERGYENTEAFF. CDR3 bases: TGCAGCGTTGAAAGAGGGTACGAGAACACTGAAGCTTTCTTT. The chain uses TRBV29-1 and TRBJ1-1, with D uncertain. The CDR3 is 14 amino acids. Germline CDR1 is SQVTM and CDR2 is ANQGSEA. Trimming pared 2 bases from V and 1 base from J, leaving 11 bases between.

This clone was seen only a few times. The chain carries TRBV11-3 and TRBJ2-1; 9 bases map to TRBD2. CDR3 length: 17 residues. Per germline, CDR1 SGHNT and CDR2 YENEEA. V gave up 1 base and J gave up 4 bases; unmatched junction bases: 8. The CDR3 DNA reads as TGTGCCAGCAGCTTAGGGACTAGCGCCGAAGGGTACAATGAGCAGTTCTTC. As protein: CASSLGTSAEGYNEQFF. The whole variable domain, remainder taken from reference TRBV11-3 and TRBJ2-1, is EAGVVQSPRYKIIEKKQPVAFWCNPISGHNTLYWYLQNLGQGPELLIRYENEEAVDDSQLPKDRFSAERLKGVDSTLKIQPAELGDSAVYLCASSLGTSAEGYNEQFFGPGTRLTVL.

The chain combines TRBV2 with TRBJ1-2; possibly TRBD1 for D (5 bases). The V gene's germline CDR1 is SNHLY and CDR2 FYNNEI. The V gene lost 5 bases and the J gene lost 0 bases, with 13 bases spanning the gap. There are 15 residues in the CDR3. The CDR3 protein is CASSYTGTTNYGYTF. DNA of the CDR3: TGTGCCAGCAGTTACACCGGGACTACTAACTATGGCTACACCTTC.

This clone has more than one count but fewer than ten. The J gene is TRBJ2-5, the V gene TRBV5-6; 8 bases are a match to TRBD1. The CDR3 spans 16 residues. Germline V gene lookup returns CDR1 SGHDT and CDR2 YYEEEE. V lost 1 base to trimming and J lost 10 bases; unmatched junction nucleotides: 15. CDR3 sequence reads: CASSLSTGVSAIVQYF. The CDR3 DNA is TGTGCCAGCAGCTTGTCGACAGGGGTGTCTGCTATTGTCCAGTACTTC.

The chain links TRBV4-1 to TRBJ2-1, with D hard to call. The CDR3 length is 11 residues. CDR1 MGHRA and CDR2 YSYEKL come from the germline V gene. Trimming shortened V by 5 bases and J by 4 bases, and 3 bases separated the two germline ends. The CDR3 here is CASSSYNEQFF. CDR3 in DNA: TGCGCCAGCAGCTCATACAATGAGCAGTTCTTC.

CDR3 sequence (DNA): TGTGCCAGCAGACATCCAGTCCCGTCGAACCGCGGTCGGTACGAGCAGTACTTC. Translation gives CASRHPVPSNRGRYEQYF. The V call is TRBV7-7, the J call TRBJ2-7; D is uncertain. Germline V gene sequence: CDR1 SSHAT, CDR2 FNYEAQ (reference sequence). The length of the CDR3 is 18 residues. Trimming took off 6 bases at V and 4 bases at J, with 28 bases between the two ends.

This chain links TRBV18 with TRBJ2-1, with 16 positions matching TRBD2. V was pared by 0 bases and J by 4 bases, with 3 bases of the junction left unmatched. Germline V lookup: CDR1 KGHSH, CDR2 LQKENI. The CDR3 totals 18 residues. The CDR3 bases are TGTGCCAGCTCACCACCGGGACTAGCGGGGGGGCAGTACAATGAGCAGTTCTTC. Amino acids: CASSPPGLAGGQYNEQFF.

The chain joins TRBV5-1 to TRBJ1-1; weak D call: TRBD1 (6 bases). Germline V CDR1 and CDR2: SGHRS, YFSETQ. V lost 4 bases to trimming and J lost 5 bases, with 15 bases between them. This CDR3 contains 14 residues. The CDR3: CASSRAQGRTEAFF. The DNA for the CDR3 is TGCGCCAGCAGCCGAGCACAGGGAAGGACTGAAGCTTTCTTT.

This chain's CDR3 is CAISESTDTIYF. The CDR3 DNA follows: TGTGCCATCAGTGAGTCGACAGACACCATATATTTT. The J gene is TRBJ1-3, the V gene TRBV10-3; D is perhaps TRBD1 (5 bases). The CDR3 totals 12 residues. V lost 0 bases, J lost 8 bases, and 5 bases lay in between. Germline V gives CDR1 ENHRY, CDR2 SYGVKD.

The chain links TRBV30 to TRBJ2-7; perhaps TRBD2 as D (5 bases). Trimming pared 0 bases from V and 2 bases from J, leaving 11 bases between. This CDR3 contains 14 residues. Germline loops: CDR1 GTSNPN, CDR2 SVGIG (reference sequence). This CDR3 reads CAWSVPGTAYEQYF. CDR3 DNA sequence: TGTGCCTGGAGTGTACCGGGAACAGCCTACGAGCAGTACTTC.

This rearrangement joins TRBV18 to TRBJ2-1, with TRBD2 matching over 16 bases. Trimming took 3 bases from V and 8 from J; bases not matched to a gene: 7. Per germline, CDR1 KGHSH and CDR2 LQKENI. The CDR3 spans 17 residues. The CDR3, as DNA: TGTGCCAGCTCACCCCCGGGACTAGCGGGAGGGCCGGATGAGCAGTTCTTC. The encoded protein is CASSPPGLAGGPDEQFF.